This TCR beta chain was captured in a study of control samples from healthy donors and cancer patients. Generated by immunoSEQ multiplex PCR, the TCRdb table keeps only in-frame clones and is missing some. This sample has around 120,000 clones, with roughly 90% found just once. Germline V gene lookup returns CDR1 LGHDT and CDR2 YNNKEL (reference sequence). The CDR3 spans 21 residues. V lost 2 bases, J lost 0 bases, and 10 bases stayed unmatched. V usage is TRBV3-1 (or the pseudogene TRBV3-2) and J usage is TRBJ2-2, with 15 bases identical to TRBD2. The clonotype was recovered from a woman between 18 and 29 years old in good health. The sequencing input was blood. CDR3 sequence reads: CASSQRAPGTSGGPNTGELFF. Written as DNA, the CDR3 is TGTGCCAGCAGCCAACGGGCACCCGGGACTAGCGGGGGGCCGAACACCGGGGAGCTGTTTTTT.